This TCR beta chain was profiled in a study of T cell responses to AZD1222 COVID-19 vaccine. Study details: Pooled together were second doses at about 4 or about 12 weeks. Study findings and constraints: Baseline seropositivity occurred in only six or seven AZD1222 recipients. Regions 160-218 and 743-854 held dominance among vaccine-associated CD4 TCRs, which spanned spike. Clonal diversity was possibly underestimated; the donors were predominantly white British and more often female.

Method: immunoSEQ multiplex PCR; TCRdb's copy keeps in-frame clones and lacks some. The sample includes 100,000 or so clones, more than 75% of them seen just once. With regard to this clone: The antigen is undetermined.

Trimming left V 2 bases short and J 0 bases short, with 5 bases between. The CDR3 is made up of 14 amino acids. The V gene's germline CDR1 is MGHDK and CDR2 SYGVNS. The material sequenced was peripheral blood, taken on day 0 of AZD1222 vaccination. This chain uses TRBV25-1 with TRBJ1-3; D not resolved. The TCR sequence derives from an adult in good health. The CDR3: CASSERVSGNTIYF. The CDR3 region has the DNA TGTGCCAGCAGTGAACGGGTCTCTGGAAACACCATATATTTT.